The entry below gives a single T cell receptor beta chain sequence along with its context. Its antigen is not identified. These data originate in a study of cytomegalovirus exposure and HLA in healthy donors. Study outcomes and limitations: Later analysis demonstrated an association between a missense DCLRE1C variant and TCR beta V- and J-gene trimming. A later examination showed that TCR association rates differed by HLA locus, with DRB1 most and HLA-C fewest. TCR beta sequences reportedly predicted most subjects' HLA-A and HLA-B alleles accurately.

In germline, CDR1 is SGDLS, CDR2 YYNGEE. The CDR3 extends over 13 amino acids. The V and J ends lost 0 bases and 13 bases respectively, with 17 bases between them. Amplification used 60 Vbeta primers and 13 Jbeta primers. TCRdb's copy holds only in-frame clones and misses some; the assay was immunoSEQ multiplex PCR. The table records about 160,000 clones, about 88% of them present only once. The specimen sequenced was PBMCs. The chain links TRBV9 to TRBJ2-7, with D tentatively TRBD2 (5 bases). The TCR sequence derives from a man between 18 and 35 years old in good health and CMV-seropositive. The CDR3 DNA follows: TGTGCCAGCAGCGTAGCAGCGGAGACCCCTGCTTACTTC. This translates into CASSVAAETPAYF. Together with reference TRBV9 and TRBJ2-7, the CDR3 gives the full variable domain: DSGVTQTPKHLITATGQRVTLRCSPRSGDLSVYWYQQSLDQGLQFLIQYYNGEERAKGNILERFSAQQFPDLHSELNLSSLELGDSALYFCASSVAAETPAYFGPGTRLTVT.